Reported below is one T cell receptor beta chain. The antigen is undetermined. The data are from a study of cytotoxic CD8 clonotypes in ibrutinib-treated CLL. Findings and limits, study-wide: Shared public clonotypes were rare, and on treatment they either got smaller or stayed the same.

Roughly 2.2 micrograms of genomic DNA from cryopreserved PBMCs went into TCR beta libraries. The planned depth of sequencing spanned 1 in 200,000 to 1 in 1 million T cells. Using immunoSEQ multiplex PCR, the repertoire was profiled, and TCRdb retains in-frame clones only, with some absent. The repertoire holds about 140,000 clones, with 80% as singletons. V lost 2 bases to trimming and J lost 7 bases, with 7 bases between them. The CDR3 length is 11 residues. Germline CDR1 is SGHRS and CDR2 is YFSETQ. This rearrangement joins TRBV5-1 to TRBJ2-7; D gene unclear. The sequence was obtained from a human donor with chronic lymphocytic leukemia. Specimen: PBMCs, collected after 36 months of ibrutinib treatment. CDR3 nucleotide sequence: TGCGCCAGCAGCTTAAGACAAGAGCAGTACTTC. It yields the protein CASSLRQEQYF.